The clone carrying this T cell receptor beta chain has ten or more counts. The data belong to a study of T cells in Graves' hyperthyroidism and ophthalmopathy. Amplification yielded TCR beta CDR3 regions, with RNA transcripts as the source. A set of HTBI primers served as the primers for a first-round RT-PCR of the TCR CDR3. TCRdb redid the calling of the multiplex PCR reads with MiXCR, one entry per CDR3 protein. Of around 350,000 distinct CDR3 sequences detected, 19% appear once; the ten largest clones hold 3.5% to 4%. This TCR was sampled from a woman aged 18-29 years with Graves' hyperthyroidism. The sequenced sample consisted of blood.

The CDR3 DNA follows: TGCGCCAGCAGCTGGCGGACAGAGCCCTCAGCTGAAGCTTTCTTT. It translates to CASSWRTEPSAEAFF. The chain carries TRBV5-1 and TRBJ1-1; possibly TRBD1 for D (6 bases). In germline, CDR1 is SGHRS, CDR2 YFSETQ. There are 15 residues in the CDR3. The V gene lost 3 bases and the J gene lost 6 bases, with 18 bases spanning the gap.